This T cell receptor beta chain comes out of a study of T cell responses to AZD1222 COVID-19 vaccine (dated by TCRdb to the early 2020s). Study-wide context: AZD1222 recipients whose second dose came at about 4 weeks and those whose second dose came at about 12 weeks were combined into one group, since spike-specific TCR depth and breadth did not differ between the two schedules. TCR sequencing covered roughly 230 trial participants: 200 to 220 given two doses of AZD1222 and around 25 given two doses of MenACWY control vaccine. Trial participants were enrolled by age into 18-55, 56-69 and 70-plus year subgroups, with roughly 160, 29 and 62 TCR-sequenced participants respectively. Study-wide findings and limitations: Spike-specific TCR breadth and depth rose significantly after two AZD1222 doses compared with day 0 and with MenACWY recipients. Vaccine-associated CD4 TCRs spanned the whole spike protein, with dominant responses in regions 160-218 and 743-854. Because no samples from the day 14 peak response were available, repertoires could be characterized only after the peak T cell response. Nearly half of unique spike-specific TCRs reportedly recognized epitopes outside regions mutated in the B.1.351 and B.1.1.7 variants. Most participants were white British and females outnumbered males, and the authors suggested that clonal diversity may have been underestimated. Conclusions about previously exposed vaccinees are limited because only a handful of AZD1222 recipients were SARS-CoV-2 seropositive at baseline. The 56-69-year group was small, and its depth increase did not reach significance, likely because of low power.

A note on this clone: Its binding antigen is unknown. It has no much larger one-base neighbor in the sample; base qualities were not kept.

The CDR1 and CDR2 encoded by the germline V gene are SGHTA and FQGNSA. A distance of 9 bases separates the germline ends of V and J, which lose 5 bases and 7 bases respectively. The CDR3 runs 12 amino acids, cysteine and phenylalanine included. Of the read, only the CDR3 DNA is kept; its 36 bases are in frame from base 1. The CDR3 regions of human TCRbeta chains were subjected to immunosequencing. The original pipeline was this. Repertoire TCRs were checked for matches against a reference library of SARS-CoV-2-specific TCRs that had been generated using the MIRA antigen-specificity platform. Breadth was defined as the fraction of unique TCRs that were SARS-CoV-2-associated, and depth was defined as the fraction of total T cells that were SARS-CoV-2-associated. Using the MIRA data, each spike-specific TCR was assigned both to the spike region to which the TCR was reactive and to a CD4 or CD8 class. Log10-transformed breadth and depth values were compared by one-way ANOVA with Sidak's multiple comparisons tests. The table comes from immuneACCESS by way of TCRdb, which keeps in-frame sequences with V and J called. Part of the clones is missing from these tables; in studies checked, under half for an unresolved V gene and the rest for unknown reasons. That table is the source of V, J and clone size, and D and trimming were worked out from the DNA. The sample includes 60,000 or so clones, with 75% to 85% observed a single time. Clones ranked in the top ten supply roughly 20% of the sample.

Explained via the paper, the time point label denotes: baseline before first vaccination. Vaccinee samples were obtained from the UK trials COV001 and COV002, which included a single-blind randomized controlled phase 2/3 trial of AZD1222 (ChAdOx1 nCoV-19) in healthy adults. For TCRbeta chain sequencing, PBMC samples from trial participants were taken at day 0 and at day 28 after the second dose. The material was peripheral blood, obtained on day 0 of AZD1222 vaccination. The sequence links TRBV7-2 to TRBJ2-1; too little of a D gene remains to name it. This TCR derives from an adult in good health. The CDR3 protein is CASSLTANEQFF. The DNA sequence is given as TGTGCCAGCAGCCTCACGGCGAATGAGCAGTTCTTC.